The T cell receptor (beta chain) described here comes from a study of radiation and T cells in renal cell carcinoma (TCRdb year 2020). A note on the overall study: The samples were drawn from a clinical trial, where primary renal cell carcinomas were treated with 15 Gy of stereotactic body radiation therapy and then removed by nephrectomy 4 weeks afterward. TCR beta sequencing covered approximately 50 samples in total, comprising some 26 tumors and 27 peripheral blood samples. A total of 4 million to 5 million unique CDR3 nucleotide sequences, encoding around 2.7 million unique CDR3 amino acid sequences, were found across all 50 or so samples.

On the study overall, not on this receptor specifically: An increase in top tumor clonotypes in blood was observed from baseline to 2 weeks post-radiation, followed by contraction by 4 weeks, which was taken to suggest transient expansion of tumor-resident clones. Effects of radiation dose or scheduling on the TCR repertoire could not be addressed with the single-armed trial design. Tracking of blood repertoire dynamics stopped at less than five weeks after treatment, with no follow-up past that point. No pretreatment tumor biopsies were available, so the baseline intratumoral presence of clonotypes could not be determined.

According to the germline V gene (reference sequence), CDR1 reads SEHNR and CDR2 reads FQNEAQ. The junction shows trimming of 6 bases on V and 2 bases on J, plus 11 bases between the germline ends. The CDR3 starts with the cysteine, ends with the phenylalanine, and has 13 residues. The sequence is cut down to CDR3 DNA, 39 bases in frame from base 1. The sample's time point label, decoded: blood 2 weeks post-SBRT. What this sample's treatment or condition label stands for: 15 Gy SBRT to primary tumor, nephrectomy 4 weeks later. To follow tumor-enriched clonotypes, serial peripheral blood was collected from radiation-treated patients at baseline and at 2 weeks and 4 weeks after SBRT. Every patient had renal cell carcinoma of clear cell pathology. Genomic DNA for TCR sequencing was prepared using the QIAamp DNA Blood Mini Kit (Qiagen). Only samples passing all quality control checks were included in the analyses.

As to this clone: Its cognate antigen has yet to be identified. The sample holds no much larger clone one base away, and base qualities are not on file.

TCR beta libraries were generated from genomic DNA with the immunoSEQ kit, following the manufacturer's recommendations. For library preparation, a first multiplex PCR was performed with proprietary primers, followed by a second PCR in which unique barcodes were added, and bead cleanups were performed after each round. Each sample batch included a kit-provided positive control reaction and a negative control reaction. The final libraries were assessed on an Agilent 4200 TapeStation D1000 ScreenTape, pooled by volume, and quantified by qPCR. Sequencing was performed on an Illumina NextSeq500 with a MidOutput 150-cycle cartridge, and 156 Read1 and 15 Index1 cycles were run with kit custom primers. The pooled library was loaded at roughly 1 pM with about 20% PhiX control spiked in. Under the source paper's analysis protocol: The vendor-processed data were analyzed in R, and a clonotype was defined as all T cells that share the same CDR3 nucleotide sequence. In the clone abundance analyses, frequencies were normalized to the 10,000 most abundant clones in each sample. Public T cell clones, which averaged fewer than five per sample, were removed prior to analysis. A difference in abundance of at least 32-fold between compartments was used to define tumor-enriched and baseline blood-enriched clonotypes. A beta-binomial differential abundance model was used to identify clonotypes that expanded or contracted between blood time points. Tumor-blood repertoire similarity was measured with the Baroni-Urbani and Buser coefficient, and groups were compared using two-tailed Wilcoxon tests in R. Not all clones reach the TCRdb copy of this immuneACCESS table, which keeps in-frame sequences only. Checked studies attribute under half of the gap to unresolved V genes and leave the rest unexplained. For V, J and clone size, that table is used; D and trimming come from the DNA. The sample data list 95,000 to 150,000 clones, and over 75% of these were observed just once. Together, the top ten hold roughly 5% of the sample.

The clonotype was recovered from a man in his forties or fifties with renal cell carcinoma. The sample consisted of blood, taken from a patient whose treatment included radiotherapy and nephrectomy. The chain links TRBV7-9 with TRBJ2-7; the D gene assignment is perhaps TRBD1 or TRBD2, with each matching 5 bases. For the CDR3, the sequence is CASRPTGPYEQYF. The sequenced DNA: TGTGCCAGCAGACCTACGGGACCCTACGAGCAGTACTTC.